This TCR beta chain was recorded in a study of blood T cell repertoires in COVID-19. About the research overall: The United States, Italy and Spain provided the acute and convalescent COVID-19 samples.

V was pared by 6 bases and J by 0 bases, with 6 bases of the junction left unmatched. The CDR3 totals 15 residues. Germline loops: CDR1 MNHGY, CDR2 SAAAGT. Participants were aged about 18 to 89 years from around 24 US areas. Recovered status in Cohort 3 required two negative PCRs, clearance, or symptom resolution. Only in-frame clones appear in the TCRdb table, and some are missing; sequencing was by immunoSEQ multiplex PCR. The table includes 110,000 to 150,000 clones, roughly 80% detected once. This sequence was found in a man in his forties or fifties who had recovered from COVID-19. The rearrangement uses TRBV6-8 and TRBJ2-3, with 7 bases lining up with TRBD1. The material sequenced was PBMCs or T cells enriched from blood (not recorded which). DNA of the CDR3: TGTGCCAGCAGCTGGGGACAGACTAGCACAGATACGCAGTATTTT. This sequence encodes CASSWGQTSTDTQYF.